This TCR beta chain was observed in a study of blood T cells in healthy people across ages. The second PCR ran about 6 to 11 cycles with a sample-barcoded 5' primer and J-beta primers. A single record per CDR3 protein comes from TCRdb applying MiXCR to the 5' RACE reads. The sample shows 1.5 million to 2 million distinct CDR3 sequences, roughly 28% of them seen only once. The sequence was collected from a woman aged 25 to 45 in good health. Sequenced sample: blood.

The CDR3 DNA reads TGTGCCAGCAGTCTCCCGCGGGAGATGGGCACAGATACGCAGTATTTT. This gives the protein CASSLPREMGTDTQYF. The V gene is TRBV12-3 or TRBV12-4, the J gene TRBJ2-3, with 7 bases matching TRBD2. The length of the CDR3 is 16 residues. V lost 5 bases, J lost 1 base, and 9 bases stayed unmatched.